This TCR beta chain was sequenced during a study of cytomegalovirus exposure and HLA in healthy donors. Primers included in the PCR were 60 Vbeta and 13 Jbeta primers. Clones were sequenced by immunoSEQ multiplex PCR, and TCRdb holds only the in-frame ones, with some missing. The sample has approximately 150,000 clones, approximately 84% seen once. The CDR3 spans 16 residues. In germline, CDR1 is SGHRS, CDR2 YFSETQ. The V end was cut by 8 bases, the J end by 1 base, with 18 bases between. Sequenced material: PBMCs. This TCR was sampled from a girl between 5 and 17 years old in good health and CMV-seropositive. The J gene is TRBJ2-2, the V gene TRBV5-1, with D perhaps TRBD1 (7 bases). The CDR3 DNA is TGCGCCAGTCGGAGGGACAGAGGATTGAACACCGGGGAGCTGTTTTTT. Translated, it gives CASRRDRGLNTGELFF.